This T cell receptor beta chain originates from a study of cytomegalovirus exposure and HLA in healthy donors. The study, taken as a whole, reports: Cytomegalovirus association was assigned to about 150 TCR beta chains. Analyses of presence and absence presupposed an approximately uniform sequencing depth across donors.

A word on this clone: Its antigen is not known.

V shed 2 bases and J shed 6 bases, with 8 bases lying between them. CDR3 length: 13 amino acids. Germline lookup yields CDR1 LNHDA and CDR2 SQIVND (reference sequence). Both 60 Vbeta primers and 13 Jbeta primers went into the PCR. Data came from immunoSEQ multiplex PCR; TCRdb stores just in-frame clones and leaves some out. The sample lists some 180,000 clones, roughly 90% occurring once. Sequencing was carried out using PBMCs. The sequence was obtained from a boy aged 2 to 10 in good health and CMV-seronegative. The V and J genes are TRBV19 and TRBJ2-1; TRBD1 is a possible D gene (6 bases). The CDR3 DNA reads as TGTGCCAGTAGTATATTAGGGGGCAATGAGCAGTTCTTC. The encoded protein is CASSILGGNEQFF. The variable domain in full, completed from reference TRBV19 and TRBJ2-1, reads DGGITQSPKYLFRKEGQNVTLSCEQNLNHDAMYWYRQDPGQGLRLIYYSQIVNDFQKGDIAEGYSVSREKKESFPLTVTSAQKNPTAFYLCASSILGGNEQFFGPGTRLTVL.